The rows below give T cell receptor beta chains drawn from one sample of a study of post-analysis software for immune sequencing data. MiXCR was run by TCRdb on the PCR reads, yielding one entry per CDR3 protein. The data show fewer than 900,000 distinct CDR3 sequences, 35% to 55% seen once. Material: blood. These receptors came from a girl aged 10 to 17 with multiple sclerosis. CDR3s include the opening cysteine and the closing phenylalanine or tryptophan. A D gene is named only where the DNA matches it firmly. Size tells how often a clone was seen (once, few, many) or the class of an expanded clone, and some rows leave it out.

D gene	V gene	clone size	J gene	CDR3 DNA	CDR3 protein
.	TRBV15	once	TRBJ2-1	TGTGCCACCAGCAGAGGATCGGCAGGGACCTACAATGAGCAGTTCTTC	CATSRGSAGTYNEQFF
TRBD1	TRBV9	.	TRBJ2-6	TGTGCCAGCAGCGCCCCGGGACAGGGGAGCTCTGGGGCCAACGTCCTGACTTTC	CASSAPGQGSSGANVLTF
TRBD1	TRBV5-7	.	TRBJ1-2	TGTGCCAGCAGCTTAGAGGGGGCAGAAAATGGCTACACCTTC	CASSLEGAENGYTF
.	TRBV7-9	.	TRBJ1-4	TGTGCCAGCAGCTTAGGAGGGGCCAGGGGAGATGAAAAACTGTTTTTT	CASSLGGARGDEKLFF
.	TRBV7-9	.	TRBJ2-2	TGTGCCAGCAGCTTAGGGGACGTGGCCACCGGGGAGCGGTTTTTT	CASSLGDVATGERFF
.	TRBV20-1	.	TRBJ2-7	TGCAGTGCTAGAGTTCCGGGACCCTCCTACGAGCAGTACTTC	CSARVPGPSYEQYF
TRBD1	TRBV7-3	few	TRBJ1-4	TGTGCCAGCAGCTTAAGGGACAGGACAACTAATGAAAAACTGTTTTTT	CASSLRDRTTNEKLFF
TRBD2	TRBV13	once	TRBJ2-7	TGTGCCAGCAGCCGTCCTCGGGGGGGGGTCTACGAGCAGTACTTC	CASSRPRGGVYEQYF
TRBD1	TRBV25-1	few	TRBJ2-3	TGTGCCAGCAGTGTACTCGGACAGGGGCTGGCAGATACGCAGTATTTT	CASSVLGQGLADTQYF
TRBD2	TRBV6-6	few	TRBJ2-1	TGTGCCAGCAGTTACGCTGGGGGACTAGCTGACAATGAGCAGTTCTTC	CASSYAGGLADNEQFF
TRBD2	TRBV28	few	TRBJ2-3	TGTGCCAGCGGGACTAGCGGGGAGGGGGATACGCAGTATTTT	CASGTSGEGDTQYF
.	TRBV7-9	.	TRBJ2-5	TGTGCCAGCAGCTTACGCCAGGGGATGGAGACCCAGTACTTC	CASSLRQGMETQYF
TRBD1	TRBV28	.	TRBJ1-2	TGTGCCAGCAGTCAACAGGGGATGGGAGGCTACACCTTC	CASSQQGMGGYTF
.	TRBV20-1	.	TRBJ2-5	TGCAGTGCTAGAGATGGTGCAGGGCGGAGGGAGACCCAGTACTTC	CSARDGAGRRETQYF
TRBD2	TRBV4-1	once	TRBJ2-3	TGCGCCAGCAGCCAAGATCCGGGGGGACTAGCTCCCCGCACAGATGCGCAGTATTTT	CASSQDPGGLAPRTDAQYF
.	TRBV29-1	.	TRBJ2-3	TGCAGCACCGATGGCCTGTACACAGATACGCAGTATTTT	CSTDGLYTDTQYF
TRBD2	TRBV29-1	.	TRBJ2-1	TGCAGCGGCGACGTAGCGGGAGGGCTCTACAATGAGCAGTTCTTC	CSGDVAGGLYNEQFF
TRBD2	TRBV20-1	once	TRBJ2-7	TGCAGTGCTTTAGCGGGAGGAGGGAATGAGCAGTACTTC	CSALAGGGNEQYF
.	TRBV20-1	.	TRBJ2-7	TGCAGTGCTCCGGACCCGTTGATGAACGAGCAGTACTTC	CSAPDPLMNEQYF
TRBD1	TRBV7-9	once	TRBJ1-1	TGTGCCAGCAGCGTGCGGGACAGTCCGGGAACTGAAGCTTTCTTT	CASSVRDSPGTEAFF
.	TRBV12-3/TRBV12-4	few	TRBJ2-7	TGTGCCAGCAGCCCGGGACCTCTACCCCATGAGCAGTACTTC	CASSPGPLPHEQYF
.	TRBV29-1	.	TRBJ2-7	TGCAGCGTTGAAATTCCCTCGGGCGAGCAGTACTTC	CSVEIPSGEQYF
TRBD1	TRBV29-1	few	TRBJ2-2	TGCAGCGTTGTTACAGGGGCTGATCAGGCCGGGGAGCTGTTTTTT	CSVVTGADQAGELFF
.	TRBV11-2	.	TRBJ1-2	TGTGCCAGCAGCTTAGATATCGGGTTTTTGGGACGCTATGGCTACACCTTC	CASSLDIGFLGRYGYTF
.	TRBV5-6	once	TRBJ2-5	TGTGCCAGCAGCTTGGGGCCTTACAGAGAGACCCAGTACTTC	CASSLGPYRETQYF
.	TRBV29-1	few	TRBJ2-1	TGCAGCGTTGAGTGGGTACACAATGAGCAGTTCTTC	CSVEWVHNEQFF
.	TRBV29-1	many	TRBJ2-7	TGCAGCGTTGAGCCGAACTCCTACGAGCAGTACTTC	CSVEPNSYEQYF
.	TRBV6-6	few	TRBJ1-2	TGTGCCACCCACGGGGGTGGCAGCTCCTATGGCTACACCTTC	CATHGGGSSYGYTF
TRBD2	TRBV20-1	.	TRBJ2-7	TGCAGTGCTAGTCTTGGGAGGGTAGCGGGAAGCTACGAGCAGTACTTC	CSASLGRVAGSYEQYF
.	TRBV6-2/TRBV6-3	.	TRBJ1-1	TGTGCCAGCAGTTACGACCCAGACCGGTGGAATGCGAACACTGAAGCTTTCTTT	CASSYDPDRWNANTEAFF
.	TRBV7-9	few	TRBJ2-1	TGTGCCAGCAGCTTTTTTGGCCTCGGCTCCTACAATGAGCAGTTCTTC	CASSFFGLGSYNEQFF
TRBD1	TRBV20-1	.	TRBJ1-2	TGCAGCGCTAGAACTGGACAGGGGAGCACTAACTATGGCTACACCTTC	CSARTGQGSTNYGYTF
.	TRBV7-8	.	TRBJ2-7	TGTGCCAGCAGCTCCAAAAGTCGGGGCCGAATGGACGAGCAGTACTTC	CASSSKSRGRMDEQYF
TRBD2	TRBV20-1	.	TRBJ2-7	TGCAGTGCCGGGACTAGCGGGGGGAGCTCCTACGAGCAGTACTTC	CSAGTSGGSSYEQYF
.	TRBV27	.	TRBJ2-6	TGTGCCAGCAGTTCCAGTTCCGCCGCCCTGACTTTC	CASSSSSAALTF
TRBD2	TRBV4-2	.	TRBJ2-7	TGTGCCAGCAGCCAGGGCCTGCCGGGAGGGGTGGCCTACGAGCAGTACTTC	CASSQGLPGGVAYEQYF
.	TRBV6-2/TRBV6-3	.	TRBJ2-5	TGTGCCAGCAGTCCAGTAAGGGTTCAAGAGACCCAGTACTTC	CASSPVRVQETQYF
TRBD2	TRBV27	few	TRBJ2-4	TGTGCCAGCAGTCCTAGCGGGGGAGCCAAAAACATTCAGTACTTC	CASSPSGGAKNIQYF
.	TRBV29-1	.	TRBJ1-2	TGCAGCGTCCGGGGGAACTATGGCTACACCTTC	CSVRGNYGYTF
.	TRBV12-3/TRBV12-4	.	TRBJ1-5	TGTGCCAGCAGTTTCGGCATACAGGTGGGGAAGGGCAATCAGCCCCAGCATTTT	CASSFGIQVGKGNQPQHF
TRBD2	TRBV15	.	TRBJ2-1	TGTGCCACCAGCAGTGATCTGAGCGGGGTCAGCTCCTACAATGAGCAGTTCTTC	CATSSDLSGVSSYNEQFF
.	TRBV12-3/TRBV12-4	.	TRBJ2-5	TGTGCCAGCAGTTTCTTGCCAGGGACCCCTCCCGGGCAGTACTTC	CASSFLPGTPPGQYF
.	TRBV12-3/TRBV12-4	few	TRBJ1-2	TGTGCCAGCAGTTTGGCGGGGCGTTACACCTTC	CASSLAGRYTF
.	TRBV7-2	once	TRBJ1-2	TGTGCCAGCAGCTCCCTCCCTCGTGGGTTACCCTATGGCTACACCTTC	CASSSLPRGLPYGYTF
.	TRBV10-3	many	TRBJ2-3	TGTGCCATCAGCCGGGACGGACTCCAGGCAGATACGCAGTATTTT	CAISRDGLQADTQYF
TRBD2	TRBV29-1	.	TRBJ2-7	TGCAGCTTCCTAGTTAGCGGGGCGAACTACGAGCAGTACTTC	CSFLVSGANYEQYF
.	TRBV25-1	few	TRBJ1-2	TGTGCCAGCCCCGCCTTACCGGGACTGATCGTCTATGGCTACACCTTC	CASPALPGLIVYGYTF
TRBD2	TRBV29-1	few	TRBJ2-3	TGCAGCGTTGTTAGCGGGAGCGCAGATACGCAGTATTTT	CSVVSGSADTQYF
.	TRBV20-1	.	TRBJ1-2	TGCAGTGCTAGAGAGCTCATTGAGGGCTACACCTTC	CSARELIEGYTF
TRBD2	TRBV7-2	.	TRBJ2-7	TGTGCCAGCAGCTTAGCGCCTAGCTCTGGCGGGAGTTTGGGTTACGAGCAGTACTTC	CASSLAPSSGGSLGYEQYF
.	TRBV4-1	few	TRBJ2-1	TGCGCCAGCAGCCAAGATACTCGCAGGCTTTACAATGAGCAGTTCTTC	CASSQDTRRLYNEQFF
TRBD2	TRBV7-2	.	TRBJ2-1	TGTGCCAGCAGCTGGGTAGCGGGAGCGAATGAGCAGTTCTTC	CASSWVAGANEQFF
.	TRBV20-1	.	TRBJ2-7	TGCAGTGCTAAAGTCCCTAGTTCCTACGAGCAGTACTTC	CSAKVPSSYEQYF
.	TRBV7-2	few	TRBJ2-3	TGTGCCAGCAGCCCCCTCCGGGCCCAAGATACGCAGTATTTT	CASSPLRAQDTQYF
.	TRBV4-2	.	TRBJ2-5	TGTGCCAGCAGCCAAGATAACATCCCCCGGCAGGGAGAAGAGACCCAGTACTTC	CASSQDNIPRQGEETQYF
TRBD2	TRBV20-1	.	TRBJ2-1	TGCAGTGCTAGAGATGGGACTAGCGGGAATGGGTACAATGAGCAGTTCTTC	CSARDGTSGNGYNEQFF
TRBD2	TRBV4-3	once	TRBJ2-7	TGCGCCAGCAGCCAAGAGGCTAGCGGGGGGTACTACGAGCAGTACTTC	CASSQEASGGYYEQYF
TRBD1	TRBV29-1	.	TRBJ1-5	TGCAGCGTCGCGACAGGGGTCGGCCAGCCCCAGCATTTT	CSVATGVGQPQHF
.	TRBV20-1	few	TRBJ2-7	TGCAGTGCTCAGGGTTCCTACGAGCAGTACTTC	CSAQGSYEQYF